The 27 T cell receptor beta chains reported below all come from one sample, sequenced in a study of CD8 T cells in ankylosing spondylitis. TCRdb passed the 5' RACE reads through MiXCR, listing each CDR3 protein once. This table holds tens of thousands of distinct CDR3 sequences, approximately 3% found once. What was sequenced was blood, either unsorted or a sorted T cell fraction (not recorded which). The origin of the receptors is a male donor with ankylosing spondylitis or in good health (not recorded which).

This clonotype was seen ten or more times. The V gene is TRBV9, the J gene TRBJ2-5; unclear D gene. Between the trimmed V and J ends, which lost 0 bases and 9 bases, there was a span of 15 bases. The CDR3 is made up of 14 amino acids. CDR1 is SGDLS and CDR2 is YYNGEE in the germline V gene. The CDR3 DNA follows: TGTGCCAGCAGCGTAGCGGACGGAGTTTCCCCCCAGTACTTC. This translates into CASSVADGVSPQYF.

This clonotype was recorded at least ten times. V and J are TRBV9 and TRBJ1-6, with D perhaps TRBD1 (5 bases). The CDR3 contains 15 residues. Germline loops: CDR1 SGDLS, CDR2 YYNGEE. Trimming shortened V by 3 bases and J by 10 bases, and 17 bases separated the two germline ends. As DNA, the CDR3 is TGTGCCAGCAGCGGGGATGGGGCGCCCAGGTCACCCCTCCACTTT. This encodes CASSGDGAPRSPLHF. The variable domain in full, with the rest retrieved from reference TRBV9 and TRBJ1-6, is DSGVTQTPKHLITATGQRVTLRCSPRSGDLSVYWYQQSLDQGLQFLIQYYNGEERAKGNILERFSAQQFPDLHSELNLSSLELGDSALYFCASSGDGAPRSPLHFGNGTRLTVT.

This clonotype was counted many times. The rearrangement uses TRBV9 and TRBJ1-1; 10 bases match TRBD1. The trim removed 4 bases at V and 6 bases at J, leaving 3 bases unmatched. The germline CDR1 and CDR2 sequences are SGDLS and YYNGEE. This CDR3 is built from 13 residues. This CDR3 reads CASSRDRGAEAFF. DNA of the CDR3: TGTGCCAGCAGCCGGGACAGGGGCGCTGAAGCTTTCTTT.

There are many counts of this clonotype. The chain joins TRBV9 to TRBJ2-5; D remains unclear. CDR3 length: 13 residues. Per germline, CDR1 SGDLS and CDR2 YYNGEE. V shed 4 bases and J shed 1 base, with 8 bases lying between them. The CDR3 sequence is CASSPGAQETQYF. The CDR3 DNA sequence: TGTGCCAGCAGCCCCGGCGCCCAAGAGACCCAGTACTTC.

This clonotype has ten or more counts. The V and J genes are TRBV9 and TRBJ2-2; 7 positions match TRBD2. The CDR3 runs to 15 residues. V shed 2 bases and J 4 bases; nucleotides not matched to a gene: 5. The germline V gene has CDR1 SGDLS and CDR2 YYNGEE. CDR3 in amino acids: CASSVRWGGTGELFF. For the CDR3, the DNA is TGTGCCAGCAGCGTGAGGTGGGGGGGCACCGGGGAGCTGTTTTTT.

This clonotype was seen at least ten times. Just one base apart from a much larger clone, this may be a read error. The rearrangement joins TRBV9 to TRBJ1-2; tentative D call: TRBD1 (6 bases). Trimming took 6 bases from V and 3 from J, leaving 21 bases between them. CDR1 and CDR2 from the germline V gene are SGDLS and YYNGEE. The CDR3 runs 16 residues. DNA of the CDR3: TGTGCCAGCACTAAAGGACAGAGGGCGACTCACTATGGCTACACCTTC. It codes for CASTKGQRATHYGYTF.

This clonotype was detected many times. CDR3 sequence: CASSVRIDTEAFF. CDR3 nucleotide sequence: TGTGCCAGCAGCGTCCGAATAGACACTGAAGCTTTCTTT. This sequence joins TRBV9 and TRBJ1-1; D is undetermined. The CDR3 length is 13 residues. Germline values: CDR1 SGDLS, CDR2 YYNGEE. Trimming removed 2 bases from V and 3 bases from J, with 8 bases in between.

This clonotype has at least ten counts. The chain is built from TRBV9 and TRBJ2-1; 7 bases are a match to TRBD2. V trimming: 2 bases; J trimming: 6 bases; junction bases outside the gene matches: 8. CDR3 length: 15 amino acids. Germline lookup yields CDR1 SGDLS and CDR2 YYNGEE. The CDR3 DNA reads as TGTGCCAGCAGCGTGGGTTGGGCTAGCGGCAATGAGCAGTTCTTC. Translation gives CASSVGWASGNEQFF.

This clonotype was found many times. V usage is TRBV9 and J usage is TRBJ2-2, with D unresolved. Germline values: CDR1 SGDLS, CDR2 YYNGEE. Trimming pared 5 bases from V and 0 bases from J, leaving 11 bases between. The CDR3 consists of 15 residues. CDR3 nucleotides: TGTGCCAGCAGGGCAGGTGGGGCGAACACCGGGGAGCTGTTTTTT. Residues: CASRAGGANTGELFF.

The sample holds many counts of this clonotype. The chain has TRBV9 and TRBJ2-4; D is unresolved. V lost 4 bases to trimming and J lost 7 bases, with 15 bases between them. This CDR3 has 14 amino acids. Germline loops: CDR1 SGDLS, CDR2 YYNGEE. The CDR3: CASSPQVGLNIQYF. The CDR3 nucleotides are TGTGCCAGCAGCCCCCAGGTTGGGCTTAACATTCAGTACTTC.

This clonotype was recorded many times. V gene TRBV9 combines with J gene TRBJ2-1; either TRBD1 or TRBD2 may supply D (5 bases each). The CDR3 loop spans 13 amino acids. The V gene lost 0 bases and the J gene lost 7 bases, with 8 bases spanning the gap. Germline lookup yields CDR1 SGDLS and CDR2 YYNGEE. CDR3 amino acids: CASSVVGENEQFF. DNA for the CDR3: TGTGCCAGCAGCGTAGTAGGGGAGAATGAGCAGTTCTTC.

This clonotype was counted at least ten times. The chain uses TRBV9 and TRBJ2-1, with 7 bases lining up with TRBD2. The CDR3 length is 15 residues. Trimming at V came to 0 bases and at J to 6 bases, leaving 6 bases not matched to a gene. Per germline, CDR1 SGDLS and CDR2 YYNGEE. The CDR3 region is CASSVAAGEANEQFF. CDR3 nucleotide sequence: TGTGCCAGCAGCGTAGCTGCGGGAGAGGCCAATGAGCAGTTCTTC.

This clonotype was detected many times. The chain uses TRBV9 and TRBJ1-3, with a possible D match to TRBD1 (5 bases). V lost 0 bases, J lost 0 bases, and 7 bases lay in between. Germline loops: CDR1 SGDLS, CDR2 YYNGEE. This CDR3 region has 15 residues. CDR3 in amino acids: CASSVGGISGNTIYF. The CDR3 region has the DNA TGTGCCAGCAGCGTAGGGGGGATCTCTGGAAACACCATATATTTT.

Only a few counts were recorded for this clonotype. This rearrangement joins TRBV6-8 to TRBJ1-4, with TRBD1 identical over 8 bases. The CDR3 spans 17 residues. The V gene end was trimmed by 2 bases and the J gene end by 6 bases; junction bases not matched to a gene: 11. Germline CDR1 is MNHGY and CDR2 is SAAAGT. CDR3 residues: CASSYPGPGGRYEKLFF. In nucleotides, the CDR3 is TGTGCCAGCAGTTACCCCGGGCCAGGGGGCCGATATGAAAAACTGTTTTTT.

This chain joins TRBV5-1 and TRBJ1-2; maybe TRBD1 (5 bases). Trimming pared 9 bases from V and 5 bases from J, leaving 20 bases between. CDR1 is SGHRS, CDR2 YFSETQ, per germline. The length of the CDR3 is 14 residues. CDR3 DNA sequence: TGCGCCACGCTCCGGGGCCGTGATTTATATGGCTACACCTTC. Protein product: CATLRGRDLYGYTF.

This clonotype was found many times. CDR3 DNA sequence: TGTGCCAGCAGCCCCCGAGGACAGCCTGATGGCTACACCTTC. Amino acids: CASSPRGQPDGYTF. This chain connects TRBV9 to TRBJ1-2; D perhaps matches TRBD1 (6 bases). V was shortened by 4 bases and J by 6 bases, with 16 bases between the two germline ends. Germline-derived CDR1 and CDR2 are SGDLS and YYNGEE. The CDR3 covers 14 residues.

Ten or more counts support this clonotype. The chain couples TRBV9 to TRBJ2-1; TRBD2 matches 10 bases. The CDR3 runs 15 residues. From germline, CDR1 is SGDLS and CDR2 YYNGEE. Germline trimming cut 3 bases from V and 4 bases from J; bases unmatched to any gene: 4. This CDR3 is CASSDQRGGYNEQFF. CDR3 DNA: TGTGCCAGCAGCGATCAGCGGGGGGGTTACAATGAGCAGTTCTTC.

Many counts were recorded for this clonotype. The chain combines TRBV9 with TRBJ2-2; 10 nucleotides match TRBD1. V trimming: 2 bases; J trimming: 5 bases; junction bases outside the gene matches: 3. The CDR3 consists of 15 residues. The V gene's germline CDR1 is SGDLS and CDR2 YYNGEE. The DNA for the CDR3 is TGTGCCAGCAGCGTCGGGACAGGGGAAACCGGGGAGCTGTTTTTT. Translated, it gives CASSVGTGETGELFF. Full variable domain (outside the CDR3, taken from reference TRBV9 and TRBJ2-2): DSGVTQTPKHLITATGQRVTLRCSPRSGDLSVYWYQQSLDQGLQFLIQYYNGEERAKGNILERFSAQQFPDLHSELNLSSLELGDSALYFCASSVGTGETGELFFGEGSRLTVL.

Concerning this clonotype: A junction end diverges from the germline sequence, so it may reflect a read error. The rearrangement links TRBV9 to TRBJ2-2, with TRBD2 matching over 7 bases. There are 14 residues in the CDR3. Per germline, CDR1 SGDLS and CDR2 YYNGEE. The DNA of the CDR3 is TGTGCCATCAGCGTAGGACTTGTAAGCGGGGAGCTGCTTTTT. Translation gives CAISVGLVSGELLF.

This clonotype appeared many times. The chain carries TRBV9 and TRBJ2-3; D uncertain. Germline assignment: CDR1 SGDLS and CDR2 YYNGEE. The CDR3 is made up of 14 amino acids. V was clipped by 3 bases and J by 0 bases, with 8 bases between them. CDR3 sequence: CASSALASTDTQYF. The CDR3, as DNA: TGTGCCAGCAGCGCCTTGGCTAGCACAGATACGCAGTATTTT.

This clonotype occurred many times. The CDR3 nucleotides are TGTGCCAGCAGCGGAATGGGAGTAGGGGGAGAGACCCAGTACTTC. Protein: CASSGMGVGGETQYF. The V call is TRBV9, the J call TRBJ2-5, with TRBD1 as a possible D gene (6 bases). V was clipped by 3 bases and J by 4 bases, with 16 bases between them. CDR1 and CDR2 (germline): SGDLS, YYNGEE. The CDR3 covers 15 residues.

This clonotype has a count of ten or more. The chain is built from TRBV9 and TRBJ2-2; TRBD2 agrees at 7 bases. Germline V gives CDR1 SGDLS, CDR2 YYNGEE. The CDR3 runs to 15 residues. Trimming took 0 bases from V and 6 from J; bases not matched to a gene: 5. The CDR3 protein is CASSVEVGGPGELFF. The CDR3 DNA follows: TGTGCCAGCAGCGTAGAGGTGGGAGGGCCCGGGGAGCTGTTTTTT.

This clonotype was observed at least ten times. This chain uses TRBV9 with TRBJ2-1; D possibly uses TRBD1 or TRBD2 (5 bases each). The V gene's germline CDR1 is SGDLS and CDR2 YYNGEE. The CDR3 is 19 amino acids. Trimming stripped 0 bases from V and 0 bases from J, with 19 bases between. The CDR3: CASSVGPGLGLSSYNEQFF. CDR3 DNA sequence: TGTGCCAGCAGCGTAGGGCCAGGGCTTGGACTGAGCTCCTACAATGAGCAGTTCTTC.

This clonotype was observed many times. J is TRBJ2-3 and V is TRBV9, with 8 bases lining up with TRBD2. The germline gives CDR1 SGDLS, CDR2 YYNGEE. The CDR3 contains 16 residues. The J segment lost 1 base and the V segment lost 3 bases, leaving 7 bases of the junction unmatched. The CDR3 sequence is CASSAEIAGRTDTQYF. The CDR3 DNA reads as TGTGCCAGCAGCGCAGAAATAGCGGGGCGCACAGATACGCAGTATTTT.

This clonotype was detected ten times or more. The genes are TRBV21-1 and TRBJ2-5; TRBD2 is taken as the D call from the table, unchecked against the DNA. TRBV21-1 is flagged as a pseudogene. The CDR3 contains 13 residues. This chain's CDR3 is CARGLSGQETQYF. As DNA, the CDR3 is TGTGCCAGGGGACTGTCGGGCCAAGAGACCCAGTACTTC.

Many counts were recorded for this clonotype. The chain links TRBV9 to TRBJ2-2; 12 nucleotides line up with TRBD1. With 1 base clipped from V and 7 bases from J, the junction kept 5 bases outside the gene matches. Germline V CDR1 and CDR2: SGDLS, YYNGEE. This CDR3 region has 16 residues. CDR3 loop: CASSVRDRGHNGELFF. The CDR3 coding sequence is TGTGCCAGCAGCGTAAGGGACAGGGGGCACAACGGGGAGCTGTTTTTT.

This clonotype was counted at least ten times. The chain links TRBV9 to TRBJ2-6, with D perhaps given as TRBD1 or TRBD2 (5 bases each). Germline lookup yields CDR1 SGDLS and CDR2 YYNGEE. The CDR3 is 17 amino acids. The germline V and J ends were trimmed by 0 bases and 0 bases, with 10 bases remaining between them. The CDR3 sequence is CASSVVGTRSGANVLTF. In DNA, the CDR3 is TGTGCCAGCAGCGTAGTAGGGACCCGCTCTGGGGCCAACGTCCTGACTTTC.